This record looks at one T cell receptor (beta chain) sequence and its context. Its antigen is undetermined. Ahead of any ophthalmopathy symptoms, the blood sample was obtained at the first diagnosis of hyperthyroidism. These data originate in a study of T cells in Graves' hyperthyroidism and ophthalmopathy. Across the study: Blood was drawn when the patient was first diagnosed and still untreated. General study results and limits: Classification by a 13 V-J model distinguished ophthalmopathy from stable hyperthyroidism.

The CDR3 contains 14 residues. The V end lost 3 bases, the J end lost 3 bases, and 12 bases lay between the germline ends. CDR1 and CDR2 from the germline V gene are DFQATT and SNEGSKA (reference sequence). Regions amplified from RNA transcripts were the TCR beta CDR3 regions. The HTBI primer set was used in a first-round RT-PCR of the TCR CDR3. TCRdb called the multiplex PCR reads again in MiXCR, with one record for every CDR3 protein. In the table there are 140,000 or so distinct CDR3 sequences, roughly a fifth of which are singletons. The rearrangement links TRBV20-1 to TRBJ2-1; perhaps TRBD1 as D (5 bases). The sequenced sample was blood. This TCR came from a woman aged 50 to 60 with Graves' hyperthyroidism that later progressed to Graves' ophthalmopathy. CDR3 amino acids: CSASLQGGYNEQFF. CDR3 DNA: TGCAGTGCTAGTTTGCAGGGCGGCTACAATGAGCAGTTCTTC.